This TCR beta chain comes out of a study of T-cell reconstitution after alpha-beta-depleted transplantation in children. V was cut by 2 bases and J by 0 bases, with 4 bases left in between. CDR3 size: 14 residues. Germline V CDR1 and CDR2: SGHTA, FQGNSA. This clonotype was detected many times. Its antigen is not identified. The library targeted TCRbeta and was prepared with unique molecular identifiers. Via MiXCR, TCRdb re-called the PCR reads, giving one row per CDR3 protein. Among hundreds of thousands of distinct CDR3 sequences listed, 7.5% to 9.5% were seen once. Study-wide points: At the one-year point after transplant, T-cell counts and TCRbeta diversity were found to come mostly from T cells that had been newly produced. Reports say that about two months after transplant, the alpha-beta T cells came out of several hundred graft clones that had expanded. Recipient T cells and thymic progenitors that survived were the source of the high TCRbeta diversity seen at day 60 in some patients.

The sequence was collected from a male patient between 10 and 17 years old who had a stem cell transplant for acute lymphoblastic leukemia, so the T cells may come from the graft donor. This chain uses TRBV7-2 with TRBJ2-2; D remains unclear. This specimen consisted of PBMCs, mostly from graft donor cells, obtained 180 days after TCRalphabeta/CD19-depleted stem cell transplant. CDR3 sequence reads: CASSLRPNTGELFF. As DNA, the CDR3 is TGTGCCAGCAGCTTACGTCCGAACACCGGGGAGCTGTTTTTT.